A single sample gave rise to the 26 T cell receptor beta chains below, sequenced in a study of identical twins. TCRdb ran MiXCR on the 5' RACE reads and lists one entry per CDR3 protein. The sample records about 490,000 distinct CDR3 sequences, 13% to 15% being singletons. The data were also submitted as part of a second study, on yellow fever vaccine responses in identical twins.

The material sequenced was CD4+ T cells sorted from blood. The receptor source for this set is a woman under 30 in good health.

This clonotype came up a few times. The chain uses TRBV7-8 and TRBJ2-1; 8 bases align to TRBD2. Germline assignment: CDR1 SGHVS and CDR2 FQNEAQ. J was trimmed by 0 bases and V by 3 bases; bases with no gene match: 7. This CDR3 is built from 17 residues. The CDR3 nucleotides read TGTGCCAGCAGCTTTGCGGGAGGACAAATCTCCTACAATGAGCAGTTCTTC. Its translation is CASSFAGGQISYNEQFF. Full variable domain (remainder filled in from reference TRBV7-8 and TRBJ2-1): GAGVSQSPRYKVAKRGQDVALRCDPISGHVSLFWYQQALGQGPEFLTYFQNEAQLDKSGLPSDRFFAERPEGSVSTLKIQRTQQEDSAVYLCASSFAGGQISYNEQFFGPGTRLTVL.

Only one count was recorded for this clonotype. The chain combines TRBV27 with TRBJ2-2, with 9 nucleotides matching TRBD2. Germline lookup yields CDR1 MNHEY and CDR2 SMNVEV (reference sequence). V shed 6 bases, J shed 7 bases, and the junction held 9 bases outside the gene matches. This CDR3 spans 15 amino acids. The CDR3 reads CASSLSGGVFGELFF. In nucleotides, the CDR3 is TGTGCCAGCAGCCTTAGCGGGGGAGTTTTCGGGGAGCTGTTTTTT.

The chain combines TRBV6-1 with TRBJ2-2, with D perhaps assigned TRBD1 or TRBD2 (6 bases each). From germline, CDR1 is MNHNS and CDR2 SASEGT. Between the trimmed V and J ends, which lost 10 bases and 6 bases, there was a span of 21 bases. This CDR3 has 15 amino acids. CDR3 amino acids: CATGGTIDPAGELFF. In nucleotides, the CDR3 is TGTGCCACCGGCGGGACAATCGACCCTGCCGGGGAGCTGTTTTTT.

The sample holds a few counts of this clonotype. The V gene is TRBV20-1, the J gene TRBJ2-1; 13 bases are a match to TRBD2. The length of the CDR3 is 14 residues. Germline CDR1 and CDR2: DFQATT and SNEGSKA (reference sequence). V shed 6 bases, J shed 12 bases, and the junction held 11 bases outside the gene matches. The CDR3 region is CSAWPGLAGSGQFF. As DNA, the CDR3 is TGCAGTGCCTGGCCGGGACTAGCGGGAAGTGGGCAGTTCTTC.

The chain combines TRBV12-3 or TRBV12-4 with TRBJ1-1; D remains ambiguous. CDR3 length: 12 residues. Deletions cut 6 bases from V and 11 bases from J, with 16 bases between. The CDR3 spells CASSPAGGGAFF. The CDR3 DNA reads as TGTGCCAGCAGCCCTGCGGGCGGTGGGGCTTTCTTT.

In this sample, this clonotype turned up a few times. CDR3: CASSLDVGLNNYEQYV. The CDR3 DNA is TGTGCCAGCAGCTTAGACGTTGGGCTAAATAACTACGAGCAGTACGTC. This sequence joins TRBV7-2 and TRBJ2-7; D remains ambiguous. The germline V and J ends were trimmed by 1 base and 3 bases, with 16 bases remaining between them. This CDR3 is 16 amino acids long. The V gene's germline CDR1 is SGHTA and CDR2 FQGNSA.

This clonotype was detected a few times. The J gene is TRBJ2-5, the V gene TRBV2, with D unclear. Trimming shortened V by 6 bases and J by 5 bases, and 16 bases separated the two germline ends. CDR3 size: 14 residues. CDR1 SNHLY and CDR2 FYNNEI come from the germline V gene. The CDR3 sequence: CASSYLWVGETQYF. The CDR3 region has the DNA TGTGCCAGCAGCTATCTCTGGGTCGGGGAGACCCAGTACTTC.

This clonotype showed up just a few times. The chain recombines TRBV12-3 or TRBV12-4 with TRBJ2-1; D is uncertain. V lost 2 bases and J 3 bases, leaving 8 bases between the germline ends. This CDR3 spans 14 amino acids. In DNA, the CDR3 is TGTGCCAGCAGTTTACAGAACAACTACAATGAGCAGTTCTTC. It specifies CASSLQNNYNEQFF.

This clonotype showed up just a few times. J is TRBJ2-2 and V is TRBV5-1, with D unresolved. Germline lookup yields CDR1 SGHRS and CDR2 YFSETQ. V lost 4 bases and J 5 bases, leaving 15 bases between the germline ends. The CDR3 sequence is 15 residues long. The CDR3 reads CASSPDGPKTGELFF. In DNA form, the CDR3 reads TGCGCCAGCAGCCCAGACGGACCCAAGACCGGGGAGCTGTTTTTT.

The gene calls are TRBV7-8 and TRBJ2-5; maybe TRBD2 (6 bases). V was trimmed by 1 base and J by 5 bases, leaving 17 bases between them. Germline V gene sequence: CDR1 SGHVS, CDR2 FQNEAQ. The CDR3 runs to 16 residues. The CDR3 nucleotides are TGTGCCAGCAGCTTAGGTCTAGCGCCAATACGGGAGACCCAGTACTTC. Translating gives CASSLGLAPIRETQYF. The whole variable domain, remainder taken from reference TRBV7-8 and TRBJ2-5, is GAGVSQSPRYKVAKRGQDVALRCDPISGHVSLFWYQQALGQGPEFLTYFQNEAQLDKSGLPSDRFFAERPEGSVSTLKIQRTQQEDSAVYLCASSLGLAPIRETQYFGPGTRLLVL.

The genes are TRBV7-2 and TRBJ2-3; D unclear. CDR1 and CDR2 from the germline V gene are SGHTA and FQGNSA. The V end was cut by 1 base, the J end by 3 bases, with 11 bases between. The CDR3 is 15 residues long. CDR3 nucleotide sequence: TGTGCCAGCAGCTTAGAAGCCCAAAAGACAGATACGCAGTATTTT. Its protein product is CASSLEAQKTDTQYF.

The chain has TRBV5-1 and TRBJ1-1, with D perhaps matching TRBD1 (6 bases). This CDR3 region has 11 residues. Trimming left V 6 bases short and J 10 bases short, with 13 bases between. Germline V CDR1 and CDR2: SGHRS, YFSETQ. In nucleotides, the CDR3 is TGCGCCAGCACGGGACAAACGGGAGCTTTCTTT. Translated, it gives CASTGQTGAFF. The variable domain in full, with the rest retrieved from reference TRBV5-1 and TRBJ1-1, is KAGVTQTPRYLIKTRGQQVTLSCSPISGHRSVSWYQQTPGQGLQFLFEYFSETQRNKGNFPGRFSGRQFSNSRSEMNVSTLELGDSALYLCASTGQTGAFFGQGTRLTVV.

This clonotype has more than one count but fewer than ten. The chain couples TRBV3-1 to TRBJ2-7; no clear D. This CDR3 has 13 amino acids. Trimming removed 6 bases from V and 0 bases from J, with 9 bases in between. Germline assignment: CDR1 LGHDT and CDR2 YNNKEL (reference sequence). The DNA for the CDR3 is TGTGCCAGCAGACGGGCGAGCTCCTACGAGCAGTACTTC. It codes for CASRRASSYEQYF.

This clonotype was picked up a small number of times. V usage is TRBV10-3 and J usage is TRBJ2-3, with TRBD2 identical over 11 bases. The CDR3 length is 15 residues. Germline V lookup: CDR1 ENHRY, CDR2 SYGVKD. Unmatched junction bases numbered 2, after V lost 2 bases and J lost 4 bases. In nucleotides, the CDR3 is TGTGCCATCAGTGAGCTACTAGCGGGGGCAGATACGCAGTATTTT. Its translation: CAISELLAGADTQYF.

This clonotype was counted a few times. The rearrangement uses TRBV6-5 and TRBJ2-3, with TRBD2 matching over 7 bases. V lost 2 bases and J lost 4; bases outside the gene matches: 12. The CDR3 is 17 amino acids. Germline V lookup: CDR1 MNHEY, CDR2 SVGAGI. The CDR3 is CASSYRKASGVPDTQYF. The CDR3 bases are TGTGCCAGCAGTTACCGCAAGGCGAGCGGGGTACCAGATACGCAGTATTTT.

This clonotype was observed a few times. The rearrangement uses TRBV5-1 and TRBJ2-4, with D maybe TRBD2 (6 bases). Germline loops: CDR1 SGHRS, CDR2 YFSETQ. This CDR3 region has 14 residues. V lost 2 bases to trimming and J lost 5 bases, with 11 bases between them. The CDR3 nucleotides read TGCGCCAGCAGCTTAGGAGGGGTCCAAAACATTCAGTACTTC. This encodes CASSLGGVQNIQYF.

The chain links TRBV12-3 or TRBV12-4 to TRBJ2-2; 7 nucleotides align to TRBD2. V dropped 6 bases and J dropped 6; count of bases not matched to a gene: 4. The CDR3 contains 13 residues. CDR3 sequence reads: CASRVGGPGELFF. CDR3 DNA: TGTGCCAGCAGGGTGGGAGGGCCCGGGGAGCTGTTTTTT.

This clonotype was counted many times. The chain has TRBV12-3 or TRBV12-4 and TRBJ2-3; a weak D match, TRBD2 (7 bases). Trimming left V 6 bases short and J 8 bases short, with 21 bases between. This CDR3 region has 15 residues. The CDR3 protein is CASSPVRGGSSTQYF. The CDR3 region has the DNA TGTGCCAGCAGCCCGGTTCGCGGGGGCTCCAGTACGCAGTATTTT.

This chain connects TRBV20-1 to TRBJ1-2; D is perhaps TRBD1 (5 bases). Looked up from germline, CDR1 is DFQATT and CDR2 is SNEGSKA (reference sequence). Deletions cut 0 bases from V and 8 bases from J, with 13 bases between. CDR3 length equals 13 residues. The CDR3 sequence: CSARDEGWGGYTF. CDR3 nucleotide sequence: TGCAGTGCTAGAGATGAGGGATGGGGCGGCTACACCTTC.

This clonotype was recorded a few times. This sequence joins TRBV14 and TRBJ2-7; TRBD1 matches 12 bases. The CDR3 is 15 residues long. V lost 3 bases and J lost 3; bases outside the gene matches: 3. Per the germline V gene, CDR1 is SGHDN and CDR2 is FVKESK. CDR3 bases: TGTGCCAGCAGCCAGGGGACAGGGGGCAACTACGAGCAGTACGTC. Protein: CASSQGTGGNYEQYV.

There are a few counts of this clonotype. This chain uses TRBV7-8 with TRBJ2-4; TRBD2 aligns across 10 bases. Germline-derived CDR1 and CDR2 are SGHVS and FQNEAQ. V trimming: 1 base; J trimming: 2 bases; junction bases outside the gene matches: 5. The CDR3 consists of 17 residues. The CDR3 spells CASSLGELAGTKNIQYF. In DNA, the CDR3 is TGTGCCAGCAGCTTAGGAGAACTAGCGGGGACCAAAAACATTCAGTACTTC.

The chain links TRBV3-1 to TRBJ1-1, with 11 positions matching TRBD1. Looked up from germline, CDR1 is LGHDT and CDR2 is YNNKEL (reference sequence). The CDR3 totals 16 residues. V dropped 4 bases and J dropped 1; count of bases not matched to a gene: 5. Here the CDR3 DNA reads TGTGCCAGCAGCCGCCGGACAGGGGGCCAGAACACTGAAGCTTTCTTT. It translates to CASSRRTGGQNTEAFF.

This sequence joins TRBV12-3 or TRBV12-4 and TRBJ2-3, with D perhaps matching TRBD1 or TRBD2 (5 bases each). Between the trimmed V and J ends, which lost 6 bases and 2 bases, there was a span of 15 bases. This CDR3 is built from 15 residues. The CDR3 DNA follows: TGTGCCAGCAGGCCCGGGACGGGGAACACAGATACGCAGTATTTT. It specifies CASRPGTGNTDTQYF.

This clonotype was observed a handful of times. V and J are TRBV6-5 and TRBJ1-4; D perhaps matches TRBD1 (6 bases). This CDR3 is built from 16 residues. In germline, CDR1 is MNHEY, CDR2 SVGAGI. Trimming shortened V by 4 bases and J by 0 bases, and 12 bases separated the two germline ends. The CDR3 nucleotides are TGTGCCAGCAGTTCTGGGGGCCGAGCAACTAATGAAAAACTGTTTTTT. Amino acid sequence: CASSSGGRATNEKLFF.

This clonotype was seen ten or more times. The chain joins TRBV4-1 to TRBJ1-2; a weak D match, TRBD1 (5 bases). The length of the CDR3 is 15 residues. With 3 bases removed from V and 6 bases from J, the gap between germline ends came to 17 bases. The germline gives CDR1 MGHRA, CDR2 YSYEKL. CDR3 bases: TGCGCCAGCAGCCACCACAGGTCTAGTGATGATGGCTACACCTTC. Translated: CASSHHRSSDDGYTF.

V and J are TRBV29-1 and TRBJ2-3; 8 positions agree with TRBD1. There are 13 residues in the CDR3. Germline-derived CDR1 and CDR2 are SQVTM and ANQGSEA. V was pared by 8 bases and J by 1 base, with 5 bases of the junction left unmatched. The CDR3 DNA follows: TGCAGCACCGGACAGGGAGGCACAGATACGCAGTATTTT. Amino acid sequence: CSTGQGGTDTQYF.